Listed below are T cell receptor beta chains from one sample, sequenced in a study of shared clonotypes between healthy human individuals. Profiling relied on immunoSEQ multiplex PCR, and the TCRdb table lists in-frame clones only, not all of them. The profile shows roughly 2 million clones, 95% of them singletons. The material sequenced was naive CD4+ T cells sorted from blood. All receptors derive from a man aged 18 to 29 in good health. CDR3s include the opening cysteine and the closing phenylalanine or tryptophan. A D gene is named only where the DNA matches it firmly. Clone sizes are given selectively: once, few, many, or a class where the clone is expanded.

d_gene	v_gene	j_gene	abundance	CDR3aa	CDR3nt
TRBD1	TRBV15	TRBJ1-5	NA	CATSRDSGTVNQPQHF	TGTGCCACCAGCAGAGATTCCGGGACAGTTAATCAGCCCCAGCATTTT
NA	TRBV2	TRBJ1-2	NA	CASSDRLNGYTF	TGTGCCAGCTCAGACAGGTTAAATGGCTACACCTTC
NA	TRBV28	TRBJ2-1	NA	CASSLAPLPGDEQFF	TGTGCCAGCAGTTTAGCTCCCCTTCCGGGAGATGAGCAGTTCTTC
NA	TRBV15	TRBJ2-1	NA	CATIPGLGYNEQFF	TGTGCCACCATCCCGGGACTTGGCTACAATGAGCAGTTCTTC
NA	TRBV30	TRBJ1-1	NA	CAWRSSVSGGEAFF	TGTGCCTGGAGATCTAGCGTCTCGGGTGGTGAAGCTTTCTTT
NA	TRBV30	TRBJ2-1	NA	CAWTPGNEQFF	TGTGCCTGGACCCCGGGGAATGAGCAGTTCTTC
NA	TRBV7-3	TRBJ2-7	NA	CASSLTVDGEQYF	TGTGCCAGCAGCTTAACTGTGGATGGGGAGCAGTACTTC
TRBD2	TRBV10-3	TRBJ2-7	NA	CATRTSGTTYEQYF	TGTGCCACCCGGACTAGCGGAACGACCTACGAGCAGTACTTC
TRBD2	TRBV6-6	TRBJ2-7	NA	CASSGTSYNYEQYF	TGTGCCAGCAGCGGGACTAGCTATAACTACGAGCAGTACTTC
TRBD1	TRBV18	TRBJ1-5	NA	CASSPPGQSNQPQHF	TGTGCCAGCTCACCCCCGGGACAGAGCAATCAGCCCCAGCATTTT
NA	TRBV6-6	TRBJ1-2	NA	CASSPSPNYGYTF	TGTGCCAGCAGTCCGAGCCCTAACTATGGCTACACCTTC
TRBD1	TRBV5-1	TRBJ1-5	NA	CASSHGTGVGQPQHF	TGCGCCAGCAGCCACGGGACAGGGGTCGGTCAGCCCCAGCATTTT
NA	TRBV29-1	TRBJ1-3	NA	CSVVPLSGTMSSGNTIYF	TGCAGCGTTGTACCTCTATCCGGGACAATGAGCTCTGGAAACACCATATATTTT
NA	TRBV7-2	TRBJ2-7	NA	CASSSTAYEQYF	TGTGCCAGCAGCTCGACAGCTTACGAGCAGTACTTC
NA	TRBV5-1	TRBJ2-7	once	CASSLWLPSSYEQYF	TGCGCCAGCAGTTTGTGGCTCCCCAGCTCCTACGAGCAGTACTTC
NA	TRBV11-2	TRBJ2-3	NA	CASLSGGSTDTQYF	TGTGCCAGTCTCAGTGGCGGGAGCACAGATACGCAGTATTTT
NA	TRBV20-1	TRBJ2-5	NA	CSATRETQYF	TGCAGTGCTACCCGGGAGACCCAGTACTTC
NA	TRBV19	TRBJ1-2	NA	CASRDPRILIGGYTF	TGTGCCAGTAGGGACCCCCGGATTTTGATAGGTGGCTACACCTTC
TRBD1	TRBV18	TRBJ1-6	NA	CASSLDRIGNSPLHF	TGTGCCAGCTCATTGGACAGGATTGGAAATTCACCCCTCCACTTT
NA	TRBV10-3	TRBJ2-7	NA	CAISPYSAGASNEQYF	TGTGCCATCAGCCCCTATTCAGCAGGGGCTTCGAACGAGCAGTACTTC
NA	TRBV25-1	TRBJ2-7	NA	CASSDRQLNSYEQYF	TGTGCCAGCAGTGATCGACAACTTAACTCCTACGAGCAGTACTTC